Presented here are 8 T cell receptor beta chains from one specimen sequenced in a study of blood T cells in healthy people across ages. A second PCR, run for about 7 to 11 cycles, used a sample-barcoded 5' primer plus a J-beta primer mix. TCRdb reprocessed the 5' RACE reads with MiXCR, giving one entry per CDR3 protein. The table has some 1,800,000 distinct CDR3 sequences, about two fifths seen once. Source material: blood. The receptors were gathered from a human donor in good health.

Note on this clonotype: An end of the junction does not agree with germline; a read error may underlie this. The chain recombines TRBV4-1 with TRBJ2-4; D is perhaps TRBD2 (5 bases). Germline V gives CDR1 MGHRA, CDR2 YSYEKL. The CDR3 covers 15 residues. This CDR3 reads CASSPVTSSGNIQDF. CDR3 coding DNA: TGCGCCAGCAGCCCTGTAACTAGTTCTGGAAACATTCAGGACTTC.

This clonotype was counted many times. The chain uses TRBV5-1 and TRBJ2-7; maybe TRBD2 (5 bases). The CDR3 is 13 amino acids. CDR1 SGHRS and CDR2 YFSETQ come from the germline V gene. Trimming took off 2 bases at V and 4 bases at J, with 10 bases between the two ends. CDR3 nucleotides: TGCGCCAGCAGCTTAGAGGGCCTTTACGAGCAGTACTTC. Protein: CASSLEGLYEQYF.

The chain carries TRBV7-2 and TRBJ2-4; 10 nucleotides line up with TRBD2. The end of the DNA aligns better with TRBJ2-7, so the J call may be wrong. The CDR3 contains 15 residues. Germline V gene sequence: CDR1 SGHTA, CDR2 FQGNSA. The CDR3 coding sequence is TGTGCCAGCAGCTTAATAGCGGGGGGCTGGAACGAGCAGTACTTC. It specifies CASSLIAGGWNEQYF.

This clonotype was recorded once. The CDR3 DNA reads TGCAGCGTTGAGGCGGCGGGGGCTGGTGAGCAGTTCTTC. Its protein product is CSVEAAGAGEQFF. The chain joins TRBV29-1 to TRBJ2-1, with D possibly TRBD2 on 7 matching bases. Germline V gene data show CDR1 as SQVTM and CDR2 as ANQGSEA. V lost 3 bases to trimming and J lost 9 bases, with 15 bases between them. The length of the CDR3 is 13 residues.

This clonotype was seen a handful of times. The chain recombines TRBV12-3 or TRBV12-4 with TRBJ2-2; 7 positions agree with TRBD2. This CDR3 is 15 amino acids long. V was clipped by 6 bases and J by 2 bases; unmatched bases: 6. DNA of the CDR3: TGTGCCAGCAGATACAGCGGGGTAAACACCGGGGAGCTGTTTTTT. This codes for CASRYSGVNTGELFF.

A few counts support this clonotype. This chain joins TRBV5-1 and TRBJ1-2; TRBD1 is a possible D gene (6 bases). The CDR3 is 14 residues long. The germline V gene has CDR1 SGHRS and CDR2 YFSETQ. Trimming left V 0 bases short and J 8 bases short, with 14 bases between. The CDR3 nucleotides are TGCGCCAGCAGCTTGGAAGGGACATCATACGGCTACACCTTC. It yields the protein CASSLEGTSYGYTF.

Written as DNA, the CDR3 is TGTGCCAGCAGCCCGACCCGGACTAGCGGGGGAGATACGCAGTATTTT. Translating gives CASSPTRTSGGDTQYF. V gene TRBV7-3 combines with J gene TRBJ2-3, with 13 bases identical to TRBD2. V lost 5 bases and J lost 5; bases outside the gene matches: 7. The CDR3 loop spans 16 amino acids. CDR1 is SGHTA and CDR2 is FQGTGA in the germline V gene.

The DNA of the CDR3 is TGTGCCAGCAGCGTAGGGCCCCGGGGCCCCCCTTCACCCCTCCACTTT. It specifies CASSVGPRGPPSPLHF. The rearrangement links TRBV9 to TRBJ1-6, with D perhaps TRBD1 (5 bases). Germline lookup yields CDR1 SGDLS and CDR2 YYNGEE. CDR3 size: 16 residues. The V and J ends lost 0 bases and 9 bases respectively, with 16 bases between them.